A selection of T cell receptor beta chains follows, all from one sample in a study of blood T cell repertoires in COVID-19. Assay used: immunoSEQ multiplex PCR; TCRdb lists only in-frame clones, some missing. The table records 150,000 to 200,000 clones, approximately 80% of them present only once. The sample consisted of PBMCs or T cells enriched from blood (not recorded which). These receptor sequences come from a man between 70 and 80 years old who had been exposed to COVID-19. CDR3s include the opening cysteine and the closing phenylalanine or tryptophan. Fields, in order: CDR3 protein, CDR3 DNA, clone size, V gene, D gene, J gene. A D gene is named only where the DNA matches it firmly. Clone sizes are given selectively: once, few, many, or a class where the clone is expanded.

CDR3 protein: CASSYSRLSTDTQYF
CDR3 DNA: TGTGCCAGCAGTTACTCGAGACTTTCTACAGATACGCAGTATTTT
clone size: NA
V gene: TRBV6-6
D gene: NA
J gene: TRBJ2-3

CDR3 protein: CASSLGPSGNTIYF
CDR3 DNA: TGTGCCAGCAGTTTAGGGCCTTCTGGAAACACCATATATTTT
clone size: NA
V gene: TRBV28
D gene: NA
J gene: TRBJ1-3

CDR3 protein: CASSLSAGRWQPQHF
CDR3 DNA: TGTGCCAGCAGTTTATCGGCGGGGCGGTGGCAGCCCCAGCATTTT
clone size: NA
V gene: TRBV28
D gene: NA
J gene: TRBJ1-5

CDR3 protein: CSASTAGSYNEQFF
CDR3 DNA: TGCAGTGCTAGTACGGCGGGCTCCTACAATGAGCAGTTCTTC
clone size: NA
V gene: TRBV20-1
D gene: NA
J gene: TRBJ2-1

CDR3 protein: CASSPWREGRYEQFF
CDR3 DNA: TGTGCCAGCAGCCCTTGGCGGGAGGGCCGCTATGAGCAGTTCTTC
clone size: once
V gene: TRBV9
D gene: TRBD2
J gene: TRBJ2-1

CDR3 protein: CASSLARRLYEQYF
CDR3 DNA: TGTGCCAGCAGCTTAGCGAGGCGGCTTTACGAGCAGTACTTC
clone size: NA
V gene: TRBV7-2
D gene: NA
J gene: TRBJ2-7

CDR3 protein: CASRSDRVHSPLHF
CDR3 DNA: TGTGCCAGCAGATCGGACAGGGTTCATTCACCCCTCCACTTT
clone size: once
V gene: TRBV2
D gene: TRBD1
J gene: TRBJ1-6

CDR3 protein: CASKNLKDTQYF
CDR3 DNA: TGTGCCAGCAAAAATCTTAAAGATACGCAGTATTTT
clone size: NA
V gene: TRBV6-5
D gene: NA
J gene: TRBJ2-3

CDR3 protein: CASSLVQGDYGYTF
CDR3 DNA: TGTGCCAGCAGCTTAGTGCAGGGCGACTATGGCTACACCTTC
clone size: NA
V gene: TRBV7-2
D gene: NA
J gene: TRBJ1-2

CDR3 protein: CASRGSGASTDTQYF
CDR3 DNA: TGTGCCAGTAGGGGTAGCGGGGCTAGCACAGATACGCAGTATTTT
clone size: NA
V gene: TRBV19
D gene: TRBD2
J gene: TRBJ2-3

CDR3 protein: CASSPSGGASTGELFF
CDR3 DNA: TGTGCCAGCAGCCCCAGCGGGGGGGCCTCAACCGGGGAGCTGTTTTTT
clone size: NA
V gene: TRBV6-2/TRBV6-3
D gene: TRBD2
J gene: TRBJ2-2

CDR3 protein: CAWSRQERTEAFF
CDR3 DNA: TGTGCCTGGAGTCGACAGGAAAGAACTGAAGCTTTCTTT
clone size: once
V gene: TRBV30
D gene: NA
J gene: TRBJ1-1

CDR3 protein: CASSPGQGRYNTEAFF
CDR3 DNA: TGTGCCAGCAGTCCGGGACAGGGGAGATACAACACTGAAGCTTTCTTT
clone size: once
V gene: TRBV28
D gene: TRBD1
J gene: TRBJ1-1

CDR3 protein: CAWSVQKSRAYNEQFF
CDR3 DNA: TGTGCCTGGAGTGTACAAAAGAGCAGGGCCTACAATGAGCAGTTCTTC
clone size: NA
V gene: TRBV30
D gene: NA
J gene: TRBJ2-1

CDR3 protein: CASSIQDIQYF
CDR3 DNA: TGTGCCAGTAGTATCCAGGACATTCAGTACTTC
clone size: NA
V gene: TRBV19
D gene: NA
J gene: TRBJ2-4

CDR3 protein: CASSTSGRAVEQFF
CDR3 DNA: TGTGCCAGTAGTACTAGCGGGAGGGCGGTTGAGCAGTTCTTC
clone size: NA
V gene: TRBV19
D gene: TRBD2
J gene: TRBJ2-1

CDR3 protein: CASSSTVEEQYF
CDR3 DNA: TGTGCCAGCAGCTCAACTGTGGAGGAGCAGTACTTC
clone size: NA
V gene: TRBV5-4
D gene: NA
J gene: TRBJ2-7

CDR3 protein: CASLPGQLGQPQHF
CDR3 DNA: TGTGCCAGCCTTCCGGGACAGCTTGGTCAGCCCCAGCATTTT
clone size: NA
V gene: TRBV28
D gene: TRBD1
J gene: TRBJ1-5

CDR3 protein: CASSYDRGRVYEQYF
CDR3 DNA: TGTGCCAGCAGTTACGACAGGGGGCGAGTCTACGAGCAGTACTTC
clone size: few
V gene: TRBV6-2/TRBV6-3
D gene: TRBD1
J gene: TRBJ2-7

CDR3 protein: CASNTGGLYGYTF
CDR3 DNA: TGTGCCAGCAACACAGGGGGCCTCTATGGCTACACCTTC
clone size: NA
V gene: TRBV6-5
D gene: TRBD1
J gene: TRBJ1-2

CDR3 protein: CAWSRDSGNTIYF
CDR3 DNA: TGTGCCTGGAGTAGAGACTCTGGAAACACCATATATTTT
clone size: NA
V gene: TRBV30
D gene: NA
J gene: TRBJ1-3

CDR3 protein: CASSSGTGAYEQYF
CDR3 DNA: TGTGCCAGCTCATCCGGGACAGGCGCCTACGAGCAGTACTTC
clone size: NA
V gene: TRBV18
D gene: TRBD1
J gene: TRBJ2-7

CDR3 protein: CASSYIFTDAGYTF
CDR3 DNA: TGTGCCAGCAGTTACATTTTCACAGACGCTGGCTACACCTTC
clone size: NA
V gene: TRBV6-2/TRBV6-3
D gene: NA
J gene: TRBJ1-2

CDR3 protein: CASSFRETNNGYTF
CDR3 DNA: TGTGCCAGCAGCTTTAGAGAGACAAACAATGGCTACACCTTC
clone size: NA
V gene: TRBV7-9
D gene: NA
J gene: TRBJ1-2

CDR3 protein: CASSSGGGRGVAFF
CDR3 DNA: TGTGCCAGCAGCTCCGGCGGGGGGCGTGGGGTAGCTTTCTTT
clone size: NA
V gene: TRBV7-2
D gene: NA
J gene: TRBJ1-1